This TCR beta chain was captured by sequencing in a study of T cell repertoires in cytomegalovirus infection. TCRdb called the reads again in MiXCR, with one record for every CDR3 protein. Of roughly 130,000 distinct CDR3 sequences in the sample, 20% to 30% were seen once. The V gene's germline CDR1 is SQVTM and CDR2 ANQGSEA. V was shortened by 4 bases and J by 4 bases, with 11 bases between the two germline ends. CDR3 length equals 13 residues. This clonotype was seen only a few times. Its antigen is still unknown. The material sequenced was PBMCs, sequenced either directly or after in vitro stimulation (not recorded which). This chain connects TRBV29-1 to TRBJ2-1; D is perhaps TRBD1 (6 bases). The sequence was collected from a human donor in good health (CMV status not recorded). Some clones in this sample may be carry-over from other donors' samples. This chain's CDR3 is CSVVTGFYNEQFF. The CDR3 nucleotides read TGCAGCGTTGTCACAGGGTTTTACAATGAGCAGTTCTTC.